This T cell receptor (beta chain) came from a study of Tregs in tolerant kidney transplant recipients. Regarding the study as a whole: No direct test of biological reproducibility was done here. Expanding Tregs on activated donor B cells appeared to best identify donor-specific TCRbeta clones.

Assay: immunoSEQ multiplex PCR; the TCRdb copy retains only in-frame clones and omits some. The sample includes tens of thousands of clones, more than 85% of them seen just once. This CDR3 has 13 residues. CDR1 is GTSNPN and CDR2 is SVGIG in the germline V gene (reference sequence). The germline V and J ends were trimmed by 7 bases and 8 bases, with 20 bases remaining between them. As to this clone: Its antigen is unknown.

The nonmyeloablative bone marrow transplants came from related graft donors, with transient mixed chimerism. The source is a human patient who received a combined kidney and bone marrow transplant. These T cells may partly come from the graft donor. The chain couples TRBV30 to TRBJ1-2; D might be TRBD1 (5 bases). The material sequenced was CD4+ T cells from blood (PBMCs), taken 12 months after the transplant. The CDR3 DNA is TGTGCCTCGTATAACAGGCTAACGAAGGGCTACACCTTC. Protein sequence: CASYNRLTKGYTF. The whole variable domain, filled in from reference TRBV30 and TRBJ1-2, reads SQTIHQWPATLVQPVGSPLSLECTVEGTSNPNLYWYRQAAGRGLQLLFYSVGIGQISSEVPQNLSASRPQDRQFILSSKKLLLSDSGFYLCASYNRLTKGYTFGSGTRLTVV.